Shown below are 8 T cell receptor beta chains from a single sample sequenced in a study of beta chain features in type 1 diabetes. All of the isolated RNA was reverse transcribed, so expressed TCRB transcripts were sequenced. Sequenced by immunoSEQ multiplex PCR; TCRdb stores in-frame clones only, minus some. The data hold 300,000 to 400,000 clones, with 10% to 15% observed a single time. Sequencing was performed on naive CD4+ T cells from blood. The source of these receptors is a young man in good health.

There are a few counts of this clone. V and J are TRBV27 and TRBJ2-5, with 7 bases that match TRBD1. With V trimmed by 5 bases and J by 4 bases, 4 bases remained unmatched. Germline CDR1 reads MNHEY; CDR2 reads SMNVEV (reference sequence). CDR3 length: 13 amino acids. DNA for the CDR3: TGTGCCAGCAGTGAGGGACAGCGAGAGACCCAGTACTTC. Translated: CASSEGQRETQYF.

V and J are TRBV6-1 and TRBJ1-5; 8 bases are shared with TRBD1. With 6 bases clipped from V and 3 bases from J, the junction kept 7 bases outside the gene matches. The germline V gene has CDR1 MNHNS and CDR2 SASEGT. CDR3 size: 15 residues. For the CDR3, the DNA is TGTGCCAGCAGGGAACAGGGGGAGGCCAATCAGCCCCAGCATTTT. Amino acid sequence: CASREQGEANQPQHF.

J is TRBJ2-7 and V is TRBV7-9; possibly TRBD2 for D (5 bases). V was shortened by 1 base and J by 6 bases, with 10 bases between the two germline ends. CDR1 SEHNR and CDR2 FQNEAQ come from the germline V gene (reference sequence). The CDR3 consists of 13 residues. In DNA, the CDR3 is TGTGCCAGCAGCTTAGATTTTCGGGGCGAGCAGTACTTC. Its translation is CASSLDFRGEQYF.

V gene TRBV28 combines with J gene TRBJ1-1; D unclear. CDR3 size: 15 residues. Germline CDR1 and CDR2: MDHEN and SYDVKM. V lost 5 bases, J lost 1 base, and 14 bases lay in between. The CDR3 region is CASSDQRVANTEAFF. Here the CDR3 DNA reads TGTGCCAGCAGTGACCAACGGGTGGCGAACACTGAAGCTTTCTTT.

V gene TRBV13 combines with J gene TRBJ1-1; tentatively, D is TRBD1 (5 bases). Germline loops: CDR1 PRHDT, CDR2 FYEKMQ (reference sequence). Deletions cut 6 bases from V and 5 bases from J, with 19 bases between. This CDR3 contains 15 residues. The CDR3: CASREIRGKGTEAFF. CDR3 nucleotides: TGTGCCAGCAGAGAGATTCGGGGGAAAGGGACTGAAGCTTTCTTT.

This clone showed up just a few times. This chain links TRBV14 with TRBJ2-1, with a tentative D call TRBD2 (6 bases). The CDR3 spans 16 residues. Germline V gene sequence: CDR1 SGHDN, CDR2 FVKESK. The V end was cut by 2 bases, the J end by 0 bases, with 11 bases between. CDR3 DNA: TGTGCCAGCAGCCAACGGCGGGGTAGCTCCTACAATGAGCAGTTCTTC. This codes for CASSQRRGSSYNEQFF. Variable domain in full (rest from reference TRBV14 and TRBJ2-1): EAGVTQFPSHSVIEKGQTVTLRCDPISGHDNLYWYRRVMGKEIKFLLHFVKESKQDESGMPNNRFLAERTGGTYSTLKVQPAELEDSGVYFCASSQRRGSSYNEQFFGPGTRLTVL.

The CDR3 region is CASSQGAAGLETQYF. The DNA of the CDR3 is TGCGCCAGCAGCCAAGGGGCCGCGGGATTGGAGACCCAGTACTTC. The chain uses TRBV4-1 and TRBJ2-5, with D possibly matching TRBD2 (6 bases). This CDR3 has 15 residues. V gave up 1 base and J gave up 5 bases, with 14 bases separating them. CDR1 is MGHRA and CDR2 is YSYEKL in the germline V gene.

This rearrangement joins TRBV4-2 to TRBJ2-1; maybe TRBD2 (6 bases). Germline CDR1 LGHNA, CDR2 YNFKEQ. V was pared by 1 base and J by 7 bases, with 8 bases between. This CDR3 has 13 residues. DNA for the CDR3: TGTGCCAGCAGCCAAGGACTAGAAAATGAGCAGTTCTTC. The encoded protein is CASSQGLENEQFF.